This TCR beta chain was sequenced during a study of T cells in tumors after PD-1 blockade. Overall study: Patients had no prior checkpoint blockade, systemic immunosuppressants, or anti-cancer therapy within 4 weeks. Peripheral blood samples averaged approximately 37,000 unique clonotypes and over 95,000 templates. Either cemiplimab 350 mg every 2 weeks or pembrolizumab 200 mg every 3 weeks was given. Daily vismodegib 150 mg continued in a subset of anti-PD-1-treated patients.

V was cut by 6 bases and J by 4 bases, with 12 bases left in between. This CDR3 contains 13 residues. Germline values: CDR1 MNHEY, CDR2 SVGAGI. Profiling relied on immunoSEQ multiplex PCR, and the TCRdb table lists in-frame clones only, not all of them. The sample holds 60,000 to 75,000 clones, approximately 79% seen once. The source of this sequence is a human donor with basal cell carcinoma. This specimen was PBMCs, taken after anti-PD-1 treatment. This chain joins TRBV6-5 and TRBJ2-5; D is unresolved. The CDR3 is CASRSGRAETQYF. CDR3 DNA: TGTGCCAGCAGGTCCGGTAGGGCAGAGACCCAGTACTTC.